Listed below are T cell receptor beta chains from one sample, sequenced in a study of radiation and T cells in renal cell carcinoma. TCRdb keeps only in-frame clones here, not all; method: immunoSEQ multiplex PCR. The repertoire holds 150,000 to 200,000 clones, with approximately 90% as singletons. Source: blood, taken from a patient whose treatment included radiotherapy and nephrectomy. These TCRs come from a woman aged 45-65 years with renal cell carcinoma. The CDR3 runs from the conserved cysteine through the conserved F or W. A D gene is named only where the DNA matches it firmly. Clone size is stated in some rows and not others, as once, few, many or a class when expanded.

D gene,J gene,clone size,V gene,CDR3 DNA,CDR3 protein
.,TRBJ2-3,.,TRBV7-9,TGTGCCACAACTCCTAGCACAGATACGCAGTATTTT,CATTPSTDTQYF
.,TRBJ1-3,.,TRBV30,TGTGCCTGGAGTGCGGGGTCGGCAGGAAACACCATATATTTT,CAWSAGSAGNTIYF
TRBD2,TRBJ2-2,.,TRBV14,TGTGCCAGCAGCCACAGGACTAGTAGTCGATCTTACACCGGGGAGCTGTTTTTT,CASSHRTSSRSYTGELFF
.,TRBJ1-4,.,TRBV18,TGTGCCAGCTCAGCCTCAGGGGTTGCAACTAATGAAAAACTGTTTTTT,CASSASGVATNEKLFF
.,TRBJ2-7,few,TRBV7-9,TGTGCCAGCAGCTTAGAGCAGGGCTACGAGCAGTACTTC,CASSLEQGYEQYF
.,TRBJ2-7,.,TRBV6-6,TGTGCCAGCCAGCGTGGGGACTCCTACGAGCAGTACTTC,CASQRGDSYEQYF
.,TRBJ2-3,.,TRBV6-1,TGTGCCAGCAGTGAAGGGGGGTTTGTGAGCACAGATACGCAGTATTTT,CASSEGGFVSTDTQYF
TRBD1,TRBJ1-5,.,TRBV7-9,TGTGCCAGCAGCCCCGGGGCGGGACAGGGTAATCAGCCCCAGCATTTT,CASSPGAGQGNQPQHF
.,TRBJ1-4,once,TRBV7-9,TGTGCCAGCAGCTTAAACAACGGCGAAAAACTGTTTTTT,CASSLNNGEKLFF
.,TRBJ2-1,.,TRBV6-1,TGTGCCACCTGGCCAGGATCTAATGAGCAGTTCTTC,CATWPGSNEQFF
.,TRBJ2-7,.,TRBV19,TGTGCCAGCAATCCCCAGAGGGACCACTACGAGCAGTACTTC,CASNPQRDHYEQYF
.,TRBJ2-4,.,TRBV5-1,TGCGCCAGCAGCCCGGCGGAAAACATTCAGTACTTC,CASSPAENIQYF
.,TRBJ1-1,.,TRBV5-1,TGCGCCAGCAGCCTGCGGGAGCCACAGGGCGGAGCTGAAGCTTTCTTT,CASSLREPQGGAEAFF
.,TRBJ2-3,.,TRBV5-1,TGCGCCAGCAGCCAAAGGACTACCCTCTCTCCCAGCACAGATACGCAGTATTTT,CASSQRTTLSPSTDTQYF
.,TRBJ1-6,.,TRBV28,TGTGCCAGCAGTCGCTCGGGGAGATCACCCCTCCACTTT,CASSRSGRSPLHF